The 29 T cell receptor beta chains in this list originate from one sample, sequenced in a study of T cells in tuberculosis. The table came from immunoSEQ multiplex PCR; TCRdb's copy has only in-frame clones and leaves some out. The data show under 45,000 clones, with approximately 95% seen just once and approximately 3.8% held by the top ten. Input material: PBMCs. These receptors were obtained from a donor aged 10-29 years with latent tuberculosis or without tuberculosis infection.

The CDR3 bases are TGTGCCAGCAGTGGACAGGGTGACATTCAGTACTTC. Its protein is CASSGQGDIQYF. The chain carries TRBV6-5 and TRBJ2-4, with 8 bases lining up with TRBD1. Germline CDR1 reads MNHEY; CDR2 reads SVGAGI. Losses at the gene ends were 5 bases for V and 8 bases for J; bases not matched to a gene: 2. The CDR3 totals 12 residues.

In this sample, this clone turned up once. The chain employs TRBV18 and TRBJ2-3; D uncertain. This CDR3 has 12 residues. The germline CDR1 and CDR2 sequences are KGHSH and LQKENI. V lost 2 bases, J lost 4 bases, and 4 bases lay in between. The CDR3 region has the DNA TGTGCCAGCTCACCAATATCAGATACGCAGTATTTT. It codes for CASSPISDTQYF.

This chain links TRBV9 with TRBJ1-1; D may be TRBD1 (5 bases). The CDR3 loop spans 16 amino acids. CDR1 is SGDLS, CDR2 YYNGEE, per germline. The V gene lost 1 base and the J gene lost 6 bases, with 19 bases spanning the gap. In nucleotides, the CDR3 is TGTGCCAGCAGCGTAAGTGTTACGCGTCGGGACTCTGAAGCTTTCTTT. This encodes CASSVSVTRRDSEAFF. Complete variable domain (other parts from reference TRBV9 and TRBJ1-1): DSGVTQTPKHLITATGQRVTLRCSPRSGDLSVYWYQQSLDQGLQFLIQYYNGEERAKGNILERFSAQQFPDLHSELNLSSLELGDSALYFCASSVSVTRRDSEAFFGQGTRLTVV.

This sequence joins TRBV5-4 and TRBJ2-5; the match to TRBD2 covers 8 bases. This CDR3 comprises 14 residues. V was pared by 0 bases and J by 4 bases, with 2 bases of the junction left unmatched. In germline, CDR1 is SGHNT, CDR2 YYREEE (reference sequence). The CDR3 is CASSLAGGPETQYF. The CDR3 nucleotides are TGTGCCAGCAGCTTGGCGGGGGGGCCAGAGACCCAGTACTTC.

The rearrangement uses TRBV30 and TRBJ2-5; D is possibly TRBD2 (6 bases). Trimming took off 4 bases at V and 3 bases at J, with 15 bases between the two ends. CDR3 size: 14 residues. CDR1 is GTSNPN and CDR2 is SVGIG in the germline V gene (reference sequence). CDR3 residues: CAWTQRTIKETQYF. In DNA form, the CDR3 reads TGTGCCTGGACCCAACGGACTATCAAAGAGACCCAGTACTTC.

The V gene is TRBV28, the J gene TRBJ1-1; tentative D call: TRBD1 (6 bases). V was clipped by 4 bases and J by 3 bases, with 12 bases between them. From germline, CDR1 is MDHEN and CDR2 SYDVKM. There are 14 residues in the CDR3. The CDR3 DNA reads as TGTGCCAGCAGTTATCAGGGGCGGTACACTGAAGCTTTCTTT. Its translation is CASSYQGRYTEAFF. Variable domain in full (rest from reference TRBV28 and TRBJ1-1): DVKVTQSSRYLVKRTGEKVFLECVQDMDHENMFWYRQDPGLGLRLIYFSYDVKMKEKGDIPEGYSVSREKKERFSLILESASTNQTSMYLCASSYQGRYTEAFFGQGTRLTVV.

J is TRBJ2-3 and V is TRBV5-1, with TRBD1 matching over 9 bases. The ends lost 0 bases at V and 3 bases at J; junction bases unmatched: 5. The germline CDR1 and CDR2 sequences are SGHRS and YFSETQ. This CDR3 region has 16 residues. The CDR3 spells CASSLADRGTTDTQYF. CDR3 sequence (DNA): TGCGCCAGCAGCTTGGCCGACAGGGGGACAACAGATACGCAGTATTTT.

This chain joins TRBV4-3 and TRBJ2-7, with TRBD1 as a possible D gene (5 bases). With 0 bases removed from V and 3 bases from J, the gap between germline ends came to 15 bases. There are 16 residues in the CDR3. CDR1 and CDR2 from the germline V gene are LGHNA and YSLEER. CDR3 amino acids: CASSQEVGQGSYEQYF. CDR3 DNA: TGCGCCAGCAGCCAAGAAGTTGGTCAGGGAAGCTACGAGCAGTACTTC.

CDR3 loop: CASSWVAGQYEQYF. The CDR3 bases are TGTGCCAGCAGCTGGGTGGCGGGGCAATACGAGCAGTACTTC. The V and J genes are TRBV11-2 and TRBJ2-7; weak D call: TRBD2 (6 bases). The CDR3 spans 14 residues. The germline CDR1 and CDR2 sequences are SGHAT and FQNNGV. Trimming stripped 4 bases from V and 4 bases from J, with 14 bases between.

The CDR3: CASRGLGGTYNEQFF. The CDR3, as DNA: TGCGCCAGCAGGGGTTTGGGGGGGACTTACAATGAGCAGTTCTTC. This sequence joins TRBV5-1 and TRBJ2-1; 7 bases fit TRBD2. The CDR3 covers 15 residues. Germline assignment: CDR1 SGHRS and CDR2 YFSETQ. V lost 5 bases and J lost 4; bases outside the gene matches: 9.

The chain links TRBV5-5 to TRBJ1-1; a weak D match, TRBD1 (5 bases). This CDR3 comprises 13 residues. V lost 3 bases to trimming and J lost 3 bases, with 9 bases between them. CDR1 and CDR2 from the germline V gene are SGHKS and YYEKEE (reference sequence). This CDR3 is CASSSGSHTEAFF. For the CDR3, the DNA is TGTGCCAGCAGCTCAGGGTCTCACACTGAAGCTTTCTTT.

The chain links TRBV6-5 to TRBJ1-2; TRBD1 aligns across 9 bases. V was pared by 6 bases and J by 8 bases, with 13 bases of the junction left unmatched. The CDR3 sequence is 15 residues long. The germline CDR1 and CDR2 sequences are MNHEY and SVGAGI. CDR3 protein: CASSYLGQGPRGYTF. The CDR3 nucleotides read TGTGCCAGCAGCTATCTCGGACAGGGGCCCAGAGGCTACACCTTC.

V gene TRBV19 combines with J gene TRBJ1-2; D is unclear. V lost 5 bases, J lost 3 bases, and 13 bases lay in between. The CDR3 is 14 amino acids. The germline gives CDR1 LNHDA, CDR2 SQIVND (reference sequence). The CDR3 DNA is TGTGCCAGTAGTTATTTGGAGTTTGACTATGGCTACACCTTC. It translates to CASSYLEFDYGYTF. Based on the CDR3 plus reference TRBV19 and TRBJ1-2, the full variable domain is DGGITQSPKYLFRKEGQNVTLSCEQNLNHDAMYWYRQDPGQGLRLIYYSQIVNDFQKGDIAEGYSVSREKKESFPLTVTSAQKNPTAFYLCASSYLEFDYGYTFGSGTRLTVV.

This sequence joins TRBV9 and TRBJ1-2; D unresolved. With 1 base removed from V and 1 base from J, the gap between germline ends came to 8 bases. The CDR3 sequence is 14 residues long. Germline V gives CDR1 SGDLS, CDR2 YYNGEE. Written as DNA, the CDR3 is TGTGCCAGCAGCGTAAAGGAGGGTAACTATGGCTACACCTTC. Its translation is CASSVKEGNYGYTF. The variable domain in full, with the rest retrieved from reference TRBV9 and TRBJ1-2, is DSGVTQTPKHLITATGQRVTLRCSPRSGDLSVYWYQQSLDQGLQFLIQYYNGEERAKGNILERFSAQQFPDLHSELNLSSLELGDSALYFCASSVKEGNYGYTFGSGTRLTVV.

This chain links TRBV4-3 with TRBJ2-2; D not certain. Germline V lookup: CDR1 LGHNA, CDR2 YSLEER. The CDR3 runs 14 residues. Trimming removed 3 bases from V and 6 bases from J, with 11 bases in between. The CDR3 nucleotides read TGCGCCAGCAGCCAGTTGGCAGGCGCCGGGGAGCTGTTTTTT. Translating gives CASSQLAGAGELFF.

V is TRBV28 and J is TRBJ1-2; no clear D gene. The V and J ends lost 1 base and 9 bases respectively, with 9 bases between them. The CDR3 loop spans 12 amino acids. CDR1 and CDR2 (germline): MDHEN, SYDVKM. CDR3 loop: CASSLFEERYTF. In DNA, the CDR3 is TGTGCCAGCAGTTTATTCGAGGAGCGCTACACCTTC.

The rearrangement links TRBV7-9 to TRBJ2-4; D not certain. Germline CDR1 is SEHNR and CDR2 is FQNEAQ (reference sequence). The V end lost 3 bases, the J end lost 3 bases, and 21 bases lay between the germline ends. This CDR3 has 18 amino acids. The CDR3 DNA reads TGTGCCAGCAGCTTGGGTGGGCCCCTCGCGATAGGCAAAAACATTCAGTACTTC. It encodes CASSLGGPLAIGKNIQYF.

This clone was observed a single time. The rearrangement links TRBV5-1 to TRBJ1-1; D remains ambiguous. V lost 0 bases to trimming and J lost 0 bases, with 3 bases between them. Germline lookup yields CDR1 SGHRS and CDR2 YFSETQ. The CDR3 length is 13 residues. CDR3 bases: TGCGCCAGCAGCTTGGACATGAACACTGAAGCTTTCTTT. Translation: CASSLDMNTEAFF.

This chain links TRBV10-3 with TRBJ1-5, with a tentative D call TRBD1 (6 bases). The germline V gene has CDR1 ENHRY and CDR2 SYGVKD. The V end lost 9 bases, the J end lost 6 bases, and 12 bases lay between the germline ends. The CDR3 spans 12 residues. CDR3 in DNA: TGTGCCATTGCGGCGGGGGCTCAGCCCCAGCATTTT. Its translation: CAIAAGAQPQHF.

V and J are TRBV30 and TRBJ2-6; 8 bases agree with TRBD1. V lost 8 bases, J lost 2 bases, and 8 bases stayed unmatched. The CDR3 runs 15 residues. Germline lookup yields CDR1 GTSNPN and CDR2 SVGIG (reference sequence). CDR3 coding DNA: TGTGCCGGAGATCGGACAGGGCCTGGGGCCAACGTCCTGACTTTC. This translates into CAGDRTGPGANVLTF.

This chain uses TRBV6-1 with TRBJ1-2, with a weak D call TRBD1 (5 bases). The ends were cut back, 1 base at V and 4 bases at J, with 7 bases in the middle. The CDR3 runs 13 residues. Germline V lookup: CDR1 MNHNS, CDR2 SASEGT. In nucleotides, the CDR3 is TGTGCCAGCAGTGAAGAAGGGGTCTATGGCTACACCTTC. Its protein is CASSEEGVYGYTF.

This chain links TRBV25-1 with TRBJ2-7; unclear D gene. Deletions cut 4 bases from V and 3 bases from J, with 4 bases between. Looked up from germline, CDR1 is MGHDK and CDR2 is SYGVNS. The CDR3 extends over 11 amino acids. The DNA for the CDR3 is TGTGCCAGCAGTGGGCTCTACGAGCAGTACTTC. This codes for CASSGLYEQYF.

This clone was seen only once. V usage is TRBV2 and J usage is TRBJ1-1; D is possibly TRBD1 (5 bases). Germline V lookup: CDR1 SNHLY, CDR2 FYNNEI. Between the trimmed V and J ends, which lost 7 bases and 7 bases, there was a span of 10 bases. This CDR3 is built from 11 residues. CDR3: CASTTGFEAFF. The CDR3 bases are TGTGCCAGCACCACAGGCTTTGAAGCTTTCTTT. The variable domain in full, completed from reference TRBV2 and TRBJ1-1, reads EPEVTQTPSHQVTQMGQEVILRCVPISNHLYFYWYRQILGQKVEFLVSFYNNEISEKSEIFDDQFSVERPDGSNFTLKIRSTKLEDSAMYFCASTTGFEAFFGQGTRLTVV.

This clone was seen just once. V is TRBV6-6 and J is TRBJ2-7, with 7 bases identical to TRBD1. Germline CDR1 reads MNHNY; CDR2 reads SVGAGI (reference sequence). The CDR3 has 15 residues. After removal of 2 bases from V and 0 bases from J, the junction contained 4 bases not matched to a gene. CDR3 coding DNA: TGTGCCAGCAGTTACCGCCAGGGGGACTCCTACGAGCAGTACTTC. Its translation: CASSYRQGDSYEQYF.

The chain carries TRBV4-3 and TRBJ2-1, with 8 bases lining up with TRBD2. V shed 0 bases, J shed 5 bases, and the junction held 3 bases outside the gene matches. CDR3 length: 15 amino acids. Germline CDR1 and CDR2: LGHNA and YSLEER. The CDR3 sequence: CASSQETSGDNEQFF. The CDR3 nucleotides read TGCGCCAGCAGCCAAGAAACTAGCGGAGACAATGAGCAGTTCTTC.

This chain uses TRBV2 with TRBJ1-2; 9 positions agree with TRBD1. The CDR3 spans 13 residues. V was pared by 4 bases and J by 8 bases, with 5 bases of the junction left unmatched. Germline V gene data show CDR1 as SNHLY and CDR2 as FYNNEI. The CDR3 DNA reads as TGTGCCAGCAGTGGACAGACAGGGGGAGGCTACACCTTC. This translates into CASSGQTGGGYTF.

The chain employs TRBV9 and TRBJ1-5; D gene unclear. CDR3 length equals 13 residues. From germline, CDR1 is SGDLS and CDR2 YYNGEE. Trimming left V 5 bases short and J 7 bases short, with 13 bases between. In nucleotides, the CDR3 is TGTGCCAGCAGACCAGGAAAAGGACAGCCCCAGCATTTT. This codes for CASRPGKGQPQHF.

The CDR3 nucleotides read TGTGCCAGCAGTTTACGGGACAGGGCGAATCAGCCCCAGCATTTT. Translating gives CASSLRDRANQPQHF. This sequence joins TRBV27 and TRBJ1-5; TRBD1 matches at 9 bases. There are 15 residues in the CDR3. Germline-derived CDR1 and CDR2 are MNHEY and SMNVEV (reference sequence). J gave up 4 bases and V 2 bases, and 3 bases lay outside the gene matches.

The table lists this clone with a few counts. The chain carries TRBV25-1 and TRBJ2-7, with 10 nucleotides matching TRBD1. The CDR3 has 17 amino acids. CDR1 is MGHDK and CDR2 is SYGVNS in the germline V gene. V lost 3 bases to trimming and J lost 5 bases; unmatched junction nucleotides: 13. The CDR3 reads CASSDPQGTGVHDEQYF. CDR3 coding DNA: TGTGCCAGCAGTGACCCGCAAGGGACAGGGGTTCACGACGAGCAGTACTTC.